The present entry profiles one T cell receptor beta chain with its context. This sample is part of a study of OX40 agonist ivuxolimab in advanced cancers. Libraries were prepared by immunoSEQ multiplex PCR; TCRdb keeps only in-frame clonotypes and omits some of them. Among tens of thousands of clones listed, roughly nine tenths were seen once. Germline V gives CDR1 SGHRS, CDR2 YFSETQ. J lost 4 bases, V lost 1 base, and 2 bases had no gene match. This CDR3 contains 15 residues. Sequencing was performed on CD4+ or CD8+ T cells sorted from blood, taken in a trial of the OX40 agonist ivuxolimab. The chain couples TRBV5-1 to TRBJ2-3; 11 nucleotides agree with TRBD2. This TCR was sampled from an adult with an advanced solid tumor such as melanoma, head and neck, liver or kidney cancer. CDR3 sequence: CASSLFSGGADTQYF. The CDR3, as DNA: TGCGCCAGCAGCTTGTTTAGCGGGGGGGCAGATACGCAGTATTTT.